This TCR beta chain was sequenced during a study of cytomegalovirus exposure and HLA in healthy donors. Study details: A previous analysis identified more than 100 million unique TCR beta sequences derived from some 170 million T cells. Findings of the study overall: Reportedly, HLA-A and HLA-B alleles of most subjects were accurately predicted from TCR beta.

Per germline, CDR1 MNHNS and CDR2 SASEGT. Trimming cost V 8 bases and J 4 bases, with 9 bases left between them. The CDR3 has 11 amino acids. In regard to this clone: Its antigen is still unknown.

A multiplex PCR was run with 60 Vbeta primers and 13 Jbeta primers. The method was immunoSEQ multiplex PCR; TCRdb's version includes in-frame clones alone and lacks a portion of them. The sample comprises hundreds of thousands of clones, approximately 84% of which are singletons, and 0.55% to 0.7% rests with the top ten. Sequences were obtained from PBMCs. The chain recombines TRBV6-1 with TRBJ2-7; D perhaps matches TRBD1 (5 bases). This receptor was obtained from a woman in her forties in good health and CMV-seronegative. CDR3 in DNA: TGTGCCAGCGGCAGGGTGTACGAGCAGTACTTC. Residues: CASGRVYEQYF.